The 17 T cell receptor beta chains below come from one sample, sequenced in a study of CD8+CD57+ T cells in acquired aplastic anemia. The TCR beta profiling, which covered VDJ combination and CDR3 sequence, was carried out using genomic DNA as the template. In TCRdb, the reads were re-called with MiXCR into one record per CDR3 protein. The sample consists of 300,000 or so distinct CDR3 sequences, 50% to 70% of them appearing once. Sample: sorted CD4+, CD8+, or CD8+CD57+ T cells (not recorded which) from PBMCs. The receptors shown here come from a human donor with severe aplastic anemia or a healthy control (not recorded which).

This rearrangement joins TRBV10-3 to TRBJ1-2; 11 bases are a match to TRBD1. V lost 2 bases to trimming and J lost 5 bases; unmatched junction nucleotides: 10. The CDR3 has 17 residues. Germline V gives CDR1 ENHRY, CDR2 SYGVKD. The CDR3 region has the DNA TGTGCCATCAGTGAGGTTCGGACAGGGGGCCGTAGGTATGGCTACACCTTC. It yields the protein CAISEVRTGGRRYGYTF.

V usage is TRBV2 and J usage is TRBJ1-1, with D maybe TRBD1 (6 bases). Germline V lookup: CDR1 SNHLY, CDR2 FYNNEI. Trimming pared 8 bases from V and 5 bases from J, leaving 18 bases between. This CDR3 is 14 amino acids long. CDR3 DNA sequence: TGTGCCAGCGTGATCAATGGGGGGGCTACTGAAGCTTTCTTT. Protein sequence: CASVINGGATEAFF. Based on the CDR3 plus reference TRBV2 and TRBJ1-1, the full variable domain is EPEVTQTPSHQVTQMGQEVILRCVPISNHLYFYWYRQILGQKVEFLVSFYNNEISEKSEIFDDQFSVERPDGSNFTLKIRSTKLEDSAMYFCASVINGGATEAFFGQGTRLTVV.

The V call is TRBV15, the J call TRBJ2-3; D uncertain. This CDR3 comprises 16 residues. CDR1 LNHNV and CDR2 YYDKDF come from the germline V gene (reference sequence). V gave up 0 bases and J gave up 1 base, with 11 bases separating them. The CDR3 is CATSREAGGGTDTQYF. DNA of the CDR3: TGTGCCACCAGCAGAGAGGCAGGTGGGGGCACAGATACGCAGTATTTT.

This clonotype was counted only a few times. The rearrangement uses TRBV10-3 and TRBJ1-2, with 9 nucleotides matching TRBD1. CDR1 and CDR2 from the germline V gene are ENHRY and SYGVKD. V gave up 8 bases and J gave up 9 bases; unmatched junction bases: 13. The CDR3 totals 14 residues. Here the CDR3 reads CAISPGQGPVRYTF. CDR3 coding DNA: TGTGCCATCTCACCGGGACAGGGACCCGTACGCTACACCTTC.

This sequence joins TRBV12-3 or TRBV12-4 and TRBJ2-5, with TRBD1 matching over 8 bases. J was trimmed by 9 bases and V by 4 bases; bases with no gene match: 7. This CDR3 contains 13 residues. The CDR3 coding sequence is TGTGCCAGCAGTTCGACAGGGGAAGGGGCCCAGTACTTC. This gives the protein CASSSTGEGAQYF.

CDR3: CASSETGASNYGYTF. CDR3 DNA: TGTGCCAGCAGTGAAACAGGTGCCTCTAACTATGGCTACACCTTC. J is TRBJ1-2 and V is TRBV6-4; possible D gene TRBD1, 5 bases. From germline, CDR1 is MRHNA and CDR2 SNTAGT. V was clipped by 3 bases and J by 0 bases, with 11 bases between them. CDR3 length: 15 residues.

The V gene is TRBV29-1, the J gene TRBJ2-7; D gene unclear. This CDR3 region has 16 residues. Trimming left V 5 bases short and J 5 bases short, with 25 bases between. From germline, CDR1 is SQVTM and CDR2 ANQGSEA. The CDR3 spells CSVKGQNSNSIHEQYF. The CDR3 DNA reads TGCAGCGTTAAAGGGCAGAACTCAAATTCCATCCACGAGCAGTACTTC.

This sequence joins TRBV5-5 and TRBJ2-7; D perhaps matches TRBD1 (5 bases). The CDR3 consists of 19 residues. V lost 4 bases and J lost 4, with 30 bases in between. Germline V gene data show CDR1 as SGHKS and CDR2 as YYEKEE (reference sequence). This chain's CDR3 is CASSPGNSSRRIAGYEQYF. The CDR3 DNA reads as TGTGCCAGCAGCCCTGGGAATAGCTCTCGCCGAATCGCAGGGTACGAGCAGTACTTC. Based on the CDR3 plus reference TRBV5-5 and TRBJ2-7, the full variable domain is DAGVTQSPTHLIKTRGQQVTLRCSPISGHKSVSWYQQVLGQGPQFIFQYYEKEERGRGNFPDRFSARQFPNYSSELNVNALLLGDSALYLCASSPGNSSRRIAGYEQYFGPGTRLTVT.

This clonotype was seen repeatedly, ten times or more. The chain links TRBV10-3 to TRBJ1-6, with TRBD1 matching 9 bases. Germline V gene sequence: CDR1 ENHRY, CDR2 SYGVKD. The CDR3 consists of 13 residues. With V trimmed by 11 bases and J by 6 bases, 5 bases remained unmatched. CDR3 sequence: CAVQGASNSPLHF. The CDR3 nucleotides are TGTGCCGTACAGGGGGCGTCTAATTCACCCCTCCACTTT.

There are many counts of this clonotype. V usage is TRBV4-3 and J usage is TRBJ2-1; 8 bases fit TRBD2. Trimming took 1 base from V and 6 from J; bases not matched to a gene: 2. CDR1 and CDR2 (germline): LGHNA, YSLEER. The CDR3 covers 14 residues. As DNA, the CDR3 is TGCGCCAGCAGCCAAGGCGGGGGGTTCAATGAGCAGTTCTTC. Its translation: CASSQGGGFNEQFF.

The chain joins TRBV10-3 to TRBJ1-1, with TRBD1 identical over 9 bases. The germline V gene has CDR1 ENHRY and CDR2 SYGVKD. V lost 11 bases and J lost 3; bases outside the gene matches: 10. This CDR3 contains 14 residues. The CDR3, as DNA: TGTGCCTCCTCTACCCGGGACAGGGACACTGAAGCTTTCTTT. This encodes CASSTRDRDTEAFF.

The V gene is TRBV20-1, the J gene TRBJ2-1; 8 bases align to TRBD2. Germline V lookup: CDR1 DFQATT, CDR2 SNEGSKA (reference sequence). This CDR3 spans 15 amino acids. J lost 2 bases, V lost 5 bases, and 8 bases had no gene match. The CDR3, as DNA: TGCAGTGCTTACCCCGGGACTAGGACCTACAATGAGCAGTTCTTC. As protein: CSAYPGTRTYNEQFF.

This clonotype was counted at least ten times. The chain links TRBV6-4 to TRBJ1-5; D remains unclear. Germline V CDR1 and CDR2: MRHNA, SNTAGT. The CDR3 consists of 14 residues. Trimming took 5 bases from V and 0 from J, leaving 8 bases between them. CDR3 residues: CASSLSYSNQPQHF. In nucleotides, the CDR3 is TGTGCCAGCAGTTTGAGCTATAGCAATCAGCCCCAGCATTTT.

This clonotype was seen once. The CDR3 DNA sequence: TGCGCCAGTGAAACGAGTGGGGAGCTGTTTTTT. This gives the protein CASETSGELFF. The J gene is TRBJ2-2, the V gene TRBV5-1, with D unresolved. The CDR3 is 11 amino acids. Trimming left V 8 bases short and J 8 bases short, with 10 bases between. Germline CDR1 reads SGHRS; CDR2 reads YFSETQ.

This clonotype was seen at least ten times. The chain employs TRBV7-9 and TRBJ2-2; the D call may be TRBD1 or TRBD2 (5 bases each). Between the trimmed V and J ends, which lost 2 bases and 3 bases, there was a span of 16 bases. The CDR3 sequence is 17 residues long. The germline CDR1 and CDR2 sequences are SEHNR and FQNEAQ (reference sequence). The CDR3 nucleotides are TGTGCCAGCAGCTTAAGGCGGGCCCGCAGGGACACCGGGGAGCTGTTTTTT. The encoded protein is CASSLRRARRDTGELFF.

This clonotype was detected only a few times. The chain couples TRBV10-1 to TRBJ2-7; D is perhaps TRBD1 (6 bases). Germline-derived CDR1 and CDR2 are WNHNN and SYGVQD (reference sequence). V lost 3 bases to trimming and J lost 5 bases, with 11 bases between them. This CDR3 is built from 13 residues. CDR3: CASSDGRGHEQYF. The CDR3 region has the DNA TGCGCCAGCAGTGACGGCAGGGGCCACGAGCAGTACTTC.

This sequence joins TRBV7-2 and TRBJ2-7, with no clear D. The CDR3 spans 11 residues. V lost 3 bases to trimming and J lost 6 bases, with 6 bases between them. Germline CDR1 reads SGHTA; CDR2 reads FQGNSA. The CDR3 here is CASSFKGEQYF. CDR3 bases: TGTGCCAGCAGCTTTAAAGGCGAGCAGTACTTC. Combining the CDR3 with reference TRBV7-2 and TRBJ2-7 gives the whole variable domain GAGVSQSPSNKVTEKGKDVELRCDPISGHTALYWYRQSLGQGLEFLIYFQGNSAPDKSGLPSDRFSAERTGGSVSTLTIQRTQQEDSAVYLCASSFKGEQYFGPGTRLTVT.